The clone carrying this T cell receptor (beta chain) was seen a few times. What it binds is not known. The data derive from a study of T cells in Graves' hyperthyroidism and ophthalmopathy. Study as a whole: Specimen type is peripheral blood, collected at initial diagnosis prior to any treatment. General observations from the study: The model predicted ophthalmopathy a median approximately 6 months before onset.

RNA transcripts were the template for amplifying TCR beta CDR3 regions. The primer set for the first-round RT-PCR of the TCR CDR3 was HTBI. TCRdb independently ran MiXCR on the multiplex PCR reads; one entry per CDR3 protein. This table has hundreds of thousands of distinct CDR3 sequences, 14% to 15% appearing once. V lost 9 bases and J 0 bases, leaving 11 bases between the germline ends. The length of the CDR3 is 13 residues. CDR1 and CDR2 (germline): LNHDA, SQIVND (reference sequence). A Clinical Activity Score of at least 3, a NOSPECS grade of at least 4 and a duration under 3 months were recorded in the ophthalmopathy patients.

The clonotype was recovered from a woman aged 40 to 50 with Graves' ophthalmopathy. The sequenced sample consisted of blood. The gene calls are TRBV19 and TRBJ1-2; D is perhaps TRBD1 (5 bases). The CDR3 DNA follows: TGTGCCAGGGGGGGGGAAGCTAACTATGGCTACACCTTC. Encoded protein: CARGGEANYGYTF.